The TCR beta chain under discussion was sequenced for a study of T-cell memory formation after mild COVID-19. At least ten counts were recorded for this clonotype. The length of the CDR3 is 16 residues. Germline V gene data show CDR1 as MGHRA and CDR2 as YSYEKL. Deletions cut 0 bases from V and 6 bases from J, with 16 bases between. MiXCR was run by TCRdb on the 5' RACE reads, yielding one entry per CDR3 protein. The data show 430,000 or so distinct CDR3 sequences, approximately 25% seen once. The sequenced sample was PBMCs or a T cell subset sorted from them (not recorded which). The receptor's source is an adult woman who had mild COVID-19 (a few samples of this study predate the infection). Cell type and time point are not known. V and J are TRBV4-1 and TRBJ2-3; D gene ambiguous. For the CDR3, the DNA is TGCGCCAGCAGCCAAGATCCTCCCTACCGACGGGATACGCAGTATTTT. Translating it yields CASSQDPPYRRDTQYF.